These 8 T cell receptor beta chains originate from one sample sequenced in a study of T cell repertoires in aging, cancer and after chemotherapy. Multiplex touch-down PCR with TRB-A/B primers amplified rearranged V-D-J TRB sequences. MiXCR, run by TCRdb on the multiplex PCR reads, gives a single entry per CDR3 protein. Of some 8,100 distinct CDR3 sequences listed, approximately 54% were seen once; the top ten hold 20% to 25%. Peripheral blood genomic DNA, not sorted cells or RNA, was the template. Sequenced sample: blood. Receptor source: a human donor in good health.

This rearrangement joins TRBV30 to TRBJ2-2; unclear D gene. The CDR3 extends over 14 amino acids. CDR1 and CDR2 from the germline V gene are GTSNPN and SVGIG (reference sequence). Trimming took 2 bases from V and 0 from J, leaving 7 bases between them. CDR3 amino acids: CAWSKAANTGELFF. DNA of the CDR3: TGTGCCTGGAGTAAGGCCGCGAACACCGGGGAGCTGTTTTTT.

This clonotype was found a few times. The genes are TRBV29-1 and TRBJ2-5, with 8 bases matching TRBD1. V dropped 1 base and J dropped 4; count of bases not matched to a gene: 8. The CDR3 consists of 15 residues. The germline CDR1 and CDR2 sequences are SQVTM and ANQGSEA. The CDR3 spells CSVEALTGGRETQYF. The CDR3 DNA follows: TGCAGCGTTGAAGCCTTAACAGGGGGAAGAGAGACCCAGTACTTC.

The V gene is TRBV11-1, the J gene TRBJ1-1; the D is unclear. The CDR3 loop spans 13 amino acids. V was shortened by 4 bases and J by 1 base, with 7 bases between the two germline ends. CDR1 and CDR2 from the germline V gene are SGHAT and FQDESV (reference sequence). CDR3 residues: CASSSWGNTEAFF. CDR3 DNA: TGTGCCAGCAGCTCATGGGGGAACACTGAAGCTTTCTTT.

This clonotype was seen only a few times. The chain recombines TRBV12-3 or TRBV12-4 with TRBJ1-1; D is possibly TRBD1 (5 bases). With 3 bases removed from V and 0 bases from J, the gap between germline ends came to 8 bases. This CDR3 is built from 14 residues. The CDR3 protein is CASSFPGMNTEAFF. Written as DNA, the CDR3 is TGTGCCAGCAGTTTCCCAGGGATGAACACTGAAGCTTTCTTT.

V usage is TRBV6-6 and J usage is TRBJ2-7, with TRBD2 matching over 13 bases. Trimming at V came to 5 bases and at J to 5 bases, leaving 6 bases not matched to a gene. CDR1 and CDR2 (germline): MNHNY, SVGAGI (reference sequence). This CDR3 has 15 amino acids. The CDR3: CASSARTSGSHEQYF. The CDR3 DNA follows: TGTGCCAGCAGTGCCCGGACTAGCGGGAGTCACGAGCAGTACTTC.

This clonotype has only a few counts. This chain joins TRBV27 and TRBJ1-2; TRBD1 is a possible D gene (5 bases). Trimming cost V 4 bases and J 8 bases, with 14 bases left between them. The CDR3 consists of 13 residues. From germline, CDR1 is MNHEY and CDR2 SMNVEV (reference sequence). The CDR3 DNA follows: TGTGCCAGCAGTTATTGGGGGGAGGACGGCTACACCTTC. It codes for CASSYWGEDGYTF.

This chain connects TRBV15 to TRBJ2-7; D is perhaps TRBD1 (6 bases). Looked up from germline, CDR1 is LNHNV and CDR2 is YYDKDF (reference sequence). The V end was cut by 0 bases, the J end by 0 bases, with 9 bases between. The CDR3 sequence is 15 residues long. The CDR3 here is CATSRDLGGSYEQYF. The CDR3 nucleotides are TGTGCCACCAGCAGAGATTTAGGGGGCTCCTACGAGCAGTACTTC.

The chain carries TRBV6-1 and TRBJ2-1; 9 bases fit TRBD2. J lost 6 bases, V lost 5 bases, and 8 bases had no gene match. This CDR3 contains 15 residues. The V gene's germline CDR1 is MNHNS and CDR2 SASEGT. In DNA, the CDR3 is TGTGCCAGCAGTCGCGGGGGGGCAGTTCGCAATGAGCAGTTCTTC. The encoded protein is CASSRGGAVRNEQFF.